This T cell receptor (beta chain) was identified in a study of technical replicates of blood from several donors. TCRdb's table, derived via immunoSEQ multiplex PCR, lists solely in-frame clones and lacks some. Counted here are tens of thousands of clones, more than 95% occurring once; the ten biggest clones make up approximately 0.14%. The CDR3 covers 14 residues. J was trimmed by 4 bases and V by 7 bases; bases with no gene match: 5. Germline-derived CDR1 and CDR2 are MNHEY and SVGAGI. The chain recombines TRBV6-5 with TRBJ2-1; 9 bases match TRBD2. The sample taken for sequencing was T cells isolated from PBMCs. This receptor was obtained from a human donor in good health. The CDR3 sequence: CASNQRGAYNEQFF. The CDR3 nucleotides are TGTGCCAGCAACCAGCGGGGGGCATACAATGAGCAGTTCTTC.